This TCR beta chain was captured by sequencing in a study of beta chain features in type 1 diabetes. The authors reverse transcribed all of the isolated RNA, so sequencing captured expressed TCRB transcripts. Assay: immunoSEQ multiplex PCR; the TCRdb copy retains only in-frame clones and omits some. The sample records roughly 350,000 clones, approximately 11% being singletons. Whole-study results and caveats: Moderate but significant shortening of TCRB CDR3s was recorded in all four CD4+ subsets from Type 1 diabetes patients. Although PCR might favor shorter templates, it would do so equally in patients and controls.

Concerning this clone itself: What it recognizes is unknown.

The junction had 15 bases not matched to a gene; V was cut back by 10 bases and J by 12 bases. Germline CDR1 reads ENHRY; CDR2 reads SYGVKD. There are 13 residues in the CDR3. The chain uses TRBV10-3 and TRBJ2-5, with 9 bases that match TRBD1. This clonotype was obtained from a woman aged 25 to 39 in good health. Material: naive CD4+ T cells from blood. CDR3 nucleotides: TGTGCCAGCAGACAGGGGGGTGGCCCGGGGGAGTACTTC. It yields the protein CASRQGGGPGEYF.